One and the same sample provided the 15 T cell receptor beta chains below, sequenced in a study of T-cell reconstitution after alpha-beta-depleted transplantation in children. Unique molecular identifiers were incorporated when the TCRbeta library was constructed. MiXCR, run by TCRdb on the PCR reads, gives a single entry per CDR3 protein. In the table there are 200,000 to 300,000 distinct CDR3 sequences, 12% of which are singletons. Sequencing was performed on PBMCs from the stem cell graft donor, taken from the stem cell graft. The origin of the receptors is a human donor who donated a stem cell graft to a child with acute lymphoblastic leukemia.

This clonotype has ten or more counts. The genes are TRBV14 and TRBJ2-5; D is possibly TRBD2 (5 bases). The CDR3 runs 14 residues. With 1 base removed from V and 7 bases from J, the gap between germline ends came to 13 bases. The germline V gene encodes CDR1 SGHDN and CDR2 FVKESK. The CDR3 protein is CASSQGTPRATQYF. CDR3 DNA sequence: TGTGCCAGCAGCCAAGGGACTCCACGGGCGACCCAGTACTTC.

J is TRBJ2-2 and V is TRBV28, with D possibly TRBD2 on 6 matching bases. Trimming pared 3 bases from V and 6 bases from J, leaving 26 bases between. Per the germline V gene, CDR1 is MDHEN and CDR2 is SYDVKM. The CDR3 extends over 19 amino acids. The CDR3 protein is CASSFSRRELFLGAGELFF. As DNA, the CDR3 is TGTGCCAGCAGTTTCTCGAGGCGGGAACTTTTCCTAGGGGCCGGGGAGCTGTTTTTT.

This clonotype occurred many times. V usage is TRBV29-1 and J usage is TRBJ2-2; 7 bases are a match to TRBD1. V dropped 4 bases and J dropped 4; count of bases not matched to a gene: 3. This CDR3 is built from 13 residues. Germline loops: CDR1 SQVTM, CDR2 ANQGSEA. CDR3 coding DNA: TGCAGCGTTGGACAGGGAAGCACCGGGGAGCTGTTTTTT. Its translation: CSVGQGSTGELFF.

This clonotype was seen many times. This rearrangement joins TRBV5-1 to TRBJ2-1; TRBD1 matches 9 bases. Germline V gene lookup returns CDR1 SGHRS and CDR2 YFSETQ. V lost 4 bases, J lost 2 bases, and 4 bases stayed unmatched. This CDR3 is 15 amino acids long. The CDR3, as DNA: TGCGCCAGCAGCCTCCGGGACAGGGCCTACAATGAGCAGTTCTTC. Amino acids: CASSLRDRAYNEQFF.

This clonotype was counted ten times or more. This chain uses TRBV28 with TRBJ1-5; D is possibly TRBD1 (6 bases). The germline gives CDR1 MDHEN, CDR2 SYDVKM. CDR3 length: 15 residues. The V end lost 4 bases, the J end lost 5 bases, and 15 bases lay between the germline ends. The CDR3 coding sequence is TGTGCCAGCAGTTCTCCGGGACAAGGGTATCAGCCCCAGCATTTT. Its translation: CASSSPGQGYQPQHF.

This clonotype came up many times. The chain links TRBV20-1 to TRBJ2-1, with a tentative D call TRBD1 (5 bases). V lost 0 bases and J 9 bases, leaving 9 bases between the germline ends. Per the germline V gene, CDR1 is DFQATT and CDR2 is SNEGSKA (reference sequence). The CDR3 consists of 12 residues. As DNA, the CDR3 is TGCAGTGCTAGAGATCAGGGTGGTGAGCAGTTCTTC. Translating it yields CSARDQGGEQFF.

This clonotype appeared many times. The chain has TRBV2 and TRBJ2-1, with D possibly TRBD2 on 9 matching bases. The germline gives CDR1 SNHLY, CDR2 FYNNEI. This CDR3 contains 15 residues. Trimming removed 4 bases from V and 14 bases from J, with 24 bases in between. The CDR3 region is CASSGARGPGTSKFF. In DNA form, the CDR3 reads TGTGCCAGCAGTGGCGCCAGGGGGCCCGGGACTAGCAAGTTCTTC.

The sample holds many counts of this clonotype. V gene TRBV6-6 combines with J gene TRBJ2-5, with D hard to call. V was trimmed by 4 bases and J by 4 bases, leaving 10 bases between them. This CDR3 has 13 amino acids. CDR1 is MNHNY and CDR2 is SVGAGI in the germline V gene (reference sequence). The CDR3: CASSLPPAETQYF. In DNA, the CDR3 is TGTGCCAGCAGTTTACCGCCTGCAGAGACCCAGTACTTC.

Concerning this clonotype itself: A read error may be the cause here, since a much bigger clone is one base away. The chain employs TRBV7-2 and TRBJ1-1; tentative D call: TRBD1 (5 bases). With 4 bases removed from V and 10 bases from J, the gap between germline ends came to 16 bases. The CDR3 totals 13 residues. The germline V gene encodes CDR1 SGHTA and CDR2 FQGNSA. CDR3 sequence: CASSSHLDGGAFF. As DNA, the CDR3 is TGTGCCAGCAGCTCTCACCTAGACGGGGGAGCTTTCTTT.

This clonotype was observed many times. The CDR3 region has the DNA TGCGCCAGCAGCTTGGAGGGGGAACAAGCTAATGAAAAACTGTTTTTT. This codes for CASSLEGEQANEKLFF. The rearrangement links TRBV5-1 to TRBJ1-4; TRBD1 might be the D (6 bases). This CDR3 has 16 residues. The V end was cut by 0 bases, the J end by 3 bases, with 12 bases between. The germline CDR1 and CDR2 sequences are SGHRS and YFSETQ.

This clonotype was counted many times. This chain links TRBV12-3 or TRBV12-4 with TRBJ2-7; no reliable D call. CDR3 length: 13 amino acids. The V gene lost 5 bases and the J gene lost 4 bases, with 12 bases spanning the gap. CDR3 DNA: TGTGCCAGCAGTCAACGGACCCTTTACGAGCAGTACTTC. Translating it yields CASSQRTLYEQYF.

Many counts were recorded for this clonotype. V and J are TRBV25-1 and TRBJ2-1; D remains unclear. CDR1 MGHDK and CDR2 SYGVNS come from the germline V gene. The CDR3 is 15 residues long. V was clipped by 2 bases and J by 3 bases, with 11 bases between them. CDR3 DNA: TGTGCCAGCAGTGAAGGTGTTGGAAACTACAATGAGCAGTTCTTC. It codes for CASSEGVGNYNEQFF.

This clonotype has a count of ten or more. This rearrangement joins TRBV6-2 or TRBV6-3 to TRBJ2-7, with 7 positions matching TRBD1. Germline V gene lookup returns CDR1 MNHEY and CDR2 SVGEGT. V lost 8 bases to trimming and J lost 2 bases; unmatched junction nucleotides: 6. The CDR3 is 13 residues long. CDR3 sequence: CASSPGGTYEQYF. The DNA for the CDR3 is TGTGCCAGCTCCCCAGGGGGAACCTACGAGCAGTACTTC.

This clonotype was picked up many times. The V call is TRBV20-1, the J call TRBJ1-3; a possible D gene is TRBD1 (5 bases). This CDR3 contains 12 residues. Trimming stripped 3 bases from V and 16 bases from J, with 19 bases between. Germline CDR1 DFQATT, CDR2 SNEGSKA (reference sequence). The CDR3 DNA is TGCAGTGCTAGTGCCCAACCGGGACCTCCTTATTTT. Translation gives CSASAQPGPPYF.

This clonotype was observed many times. The chain is built from TRBV7-2 and TRBJ2-2; TRBD2 is a possible D gene (6 bases). Germline CDR1 SGHTA, CDR2 FQGNSA. There are 16 residues in the CDR3. Trimming stripped 2 bases from V and 3 bases from J, with 13 bases between. In nucleotides, the CDR3 is TGTGCCAGCAGCTTAAAGGGTCTAGCGCACACCGGGGAGCTGTTTTTT. Translation gives CASSLKGLAHTGELFF.